This TCR beta chain was observed in a study of blood T cell repertoires in COVID-19. Study context: The origin of the acute and convalescent COVID-19 samples was the United States, Italy and Spain.

V was clipped by 4 bases and J by 2 bases, with 14 bases between them. This CDR3 has 15 amino acids. The germline V gene has CDR1 MNHEY and CDR2 SVGAGI. In the study's own analysis: Estimation of nucleated cell counts was performed using reference gene primer amplification. TCRdb keeps only in-frame clones here, not all; method: immunoSEQ multiplex PCR. D and trimming come from the DNA, and the V and J calls and clone size come from that table. The sample lists roughly 73,000 clones; 80% to 85% were seen once. This sequence joins TRBV6-5 and TRBJ1-2; D remains unclear. This sequence was found in a woman aged 55 to 70 with acute or convalescent COVID-19. Sequences were obtained from peripheral blood. CDR3 nucleotides: TGTGCCAGCAGTTCCCGGAGGACGGCAAACTATGGCTACACCTTC. Translation gives CASSSRRTANYGYTF.